The entry that follows covers one TCR beta chain sequence. Its target is not known. The record originates from a study of monozygotic twins with inflammatory bowel disease. Study-wide results and caveats: Results did not support any single strong IBD-associated signal or clonotype. Repertoire likeness was no different across concordant and discordant twins, perhaps owing to restricted power. For IBD patients, clonotypes shared with others were fewer than for healthy twins, especially with disease activity.

The CDR3 is 17 amino acids. Germline-derived CDR1 and CDR2 are LGHNA and YNFKEQ. TCRdb derives one entry per CDR3 protein from the 5' RACE reads, leaving out DNA. This repertoire includes some 200,000 distinct CDR3 sequences. Input material: blood. The chain combines TRBV4-2 with TRBJ1-5; absent DNA, TCRdb's TRBD1 call cannot be checked. This TCR came from a human donor with ulcerative colitis or Crohn's disease, or a healthy co-twin of an affected twin (not recorded which). The CDR3 here is CASSQDRGTESNQPQHF.